This entry features one TCR beta chain sequence. Its antigen is not identified. TCRdb's table, derived via immunoSEQ multiplex PCR, lists solely in-frame clones and lacks some. The sample has more than 60,000 clones, roughly nine tenths seen once; the top ten hold approximately 15%. The data originate from a study of OX40 agonist ivuxolimab in advanced cancers. Study-wide findings and caveats: Undetermined was the antigen specificity of the expanded peripheral T cells. Clonal expansion was seen in CD4+ and CD8+ blood T cells by week 6 at 0.1 to 3.0 mg/kg. Part of the nonresponder group also had normalized T-cell clonal expansion that was low. Relative to CD4+, CD8+ T cells held more expanded clones on average.

This clonotype originated in an adult with an advanced solid tumor such as melanoma, head and neck, liver or kidney cancer. The sample was CD4+ or CD8+ T cells sorted from blood, taken in a trial of the OX40 agonist ivuxolimab.

The CDR3 DNA reads TGTGCCAGCAGTCCCGGACCGGGAGGCTACGAGCAGTACTTC. Protein: CASSPGPGGYEQYF. This chain links TRBV6-6 with TRBJ2-7; 7 bases are shared with TRBD2. V gave up 5 bases and J gave up 3 bases; unmatched junction bases: 7. Looked up from germline, CDR1 is MNHNY and CDR2 is SVGAGI (reference sequence). The CDR3 length is 14 residues.